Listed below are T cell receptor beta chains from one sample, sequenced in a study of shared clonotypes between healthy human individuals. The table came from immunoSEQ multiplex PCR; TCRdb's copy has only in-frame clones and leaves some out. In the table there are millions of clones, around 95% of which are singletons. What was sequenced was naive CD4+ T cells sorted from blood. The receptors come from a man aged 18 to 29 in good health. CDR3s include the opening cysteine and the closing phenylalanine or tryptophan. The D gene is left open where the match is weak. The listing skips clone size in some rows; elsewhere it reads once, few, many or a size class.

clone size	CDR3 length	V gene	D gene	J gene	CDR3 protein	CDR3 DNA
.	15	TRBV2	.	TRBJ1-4	CASTGGTATNEKLFF	TGTGCCAGCACTGGAGGGACGGCAACTAATGAAAAACTGTTTTTT
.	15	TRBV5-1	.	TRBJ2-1	CASSPVGASYNEQFF	TGCGCCAGCAGCCCGGTGGGGGCCTCCTACAATGAGCAGTTCTTC
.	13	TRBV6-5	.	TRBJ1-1	CASCPIGQIEAFF	TGTGCCAGCTGCCCTATCGGGCAGATTGAAGCTTTCTTT
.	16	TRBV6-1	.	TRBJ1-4	CASSGPRGEWNEKLFF	TGTGCCAGCAGTGGCCCTCGGGGGGAGTGGAATGAAAAACTGTTTTTT
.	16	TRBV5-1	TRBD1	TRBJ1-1	CASSSGTGALNTEAFF	TGCGCCAGCAGCTCCGGGACAGGGGCGCTGAACACTGAAGCTTTCTTT
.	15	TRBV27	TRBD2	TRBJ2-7	CASTSTSGKSYEQYF	TGTGCCAGCACTTCGACTAGCGGGAAATCCTACGAGCAGTACTTC
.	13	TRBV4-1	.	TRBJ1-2	CASSQGQNYGYTF	TGCGCCAGCAGCCAAGGACAGAACTATGGCTACACCTTC
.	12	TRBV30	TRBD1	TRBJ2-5	CAWGQGAQTQYF	TGTGCCTGGGGACAGGGGGCTCAGACCCAGTACTTC
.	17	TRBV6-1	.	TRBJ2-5	CASSEANLGPPWGTQYF	TGTGCCAGCAGTGAAGCCAACCTGGGACCTCCCTGGGGGACCCAGTACTTC
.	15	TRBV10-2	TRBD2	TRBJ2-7	CASKLTSGGPYEQYF	TGCGCCAGCAAGTTGACTAGCGGGGGGCCCTACGAGCAGTACTTC
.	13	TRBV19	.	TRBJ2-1	CASSISGFNEQFF	TGTGCCAGTAGTATATCAGGGTTCAATGAGCAGTTCTTC
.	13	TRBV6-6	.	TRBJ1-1	CASTTRRSGEAFF	TGTGCCAGCACTACCCGACGGTCGGGGGAAGCTTTCTTT
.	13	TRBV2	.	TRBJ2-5	CASRISSQETQYF	TGTGCCAGCAGGATTAGCAGCCAAGAGACCCAGTACTTC
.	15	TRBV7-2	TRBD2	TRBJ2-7	CASSRSSGSSYEQYF	TGTGCCAGCAGCAGATCTAGCGGGAGCTCCTACGAGCAGTACTTC
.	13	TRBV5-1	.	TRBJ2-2	CASSETTTGELFF	TGCGCCAGCTCCGAGACTACCACCGGGGAGCTGTTTTTT
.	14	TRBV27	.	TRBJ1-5	CASSTRTAISAQHF	TGTGCCAGCAGTACGAGGACGGCTATCTCCGCCCAGCATTTT
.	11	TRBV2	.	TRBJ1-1	CASRGISSAFF	TGTGCCAGCAGGGGGATTTCTTCTGCTTTCTTT
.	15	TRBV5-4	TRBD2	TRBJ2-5	CASSWRTSSQETQYF	TGTGCCAGCAGCTGGAGGACTAGCTCCCAAGAGACCCAGTACTTC
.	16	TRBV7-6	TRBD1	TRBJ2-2	CASSLGGGFYIGELFF	TGTGCCAGCAGCTTAGGAGGGGGCTTTTATATCGGGGAGCTGTTTTTT
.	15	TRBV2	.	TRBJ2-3	CASSANGQSTDTQYF	TGTGCCAGCAGCGCTAACGGACAGAGCACAGATACGCAGTATTTT
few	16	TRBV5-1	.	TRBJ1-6	CASSPEGLDYNSPLHF	TGCGCCAGCAGCCCAGAGGGTCTCGACTATAATTCACCCCTCCACTTT
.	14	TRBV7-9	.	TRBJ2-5	CASSFGGIQETQYF	TGTGCCAGCAGCTTTGGGGGCATCCAAGAGACCCAGTACTTC
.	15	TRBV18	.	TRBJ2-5	CASSPEQGYSETQYF	TGTGCCAGCTCACCGGAGCAGGGGTATTCTGAGACCCAGTACTTC
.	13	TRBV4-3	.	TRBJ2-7	CASSQGGWTAQYF	TGCGCCAGCAGCCAAGGTGGGTGGACAGCGCAGTACTTC
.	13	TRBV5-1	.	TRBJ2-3	CASSLVGADTQYF	TGCGCCAGCAGCTTAGTTGGCGCAGATACGCAGTATTTT
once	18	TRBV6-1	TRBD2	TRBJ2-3	CASSDRTSGGTSTDTQYF	TGTGCCAGCAGTGACCGGACTAGCGGGGGGACTAGCACAGATACGCAGTATTTT
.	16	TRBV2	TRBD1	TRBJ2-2	CASSLYDRAGTGELFF	TGTGCCAGCAGTCTATACGACAGGGCGGGCACCGGGGAGCTGTTTTTT
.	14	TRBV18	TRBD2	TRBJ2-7	CASSPLAGEVEQYF	TGTGCCAGCTCACCGCTGGCGGGAGAGGTCGAGCAGTACTTC
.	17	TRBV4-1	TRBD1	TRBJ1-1	CASSQFPGQGMNTEAFF	TGCGCCAGCAGCCAATTCCCGGGACAGGGGATGAACACTGAAGCTTTCTTT
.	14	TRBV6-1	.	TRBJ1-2	CASSEARPRGGYTF	TGTGCCAGCAGTGAAGCCCGCCCCAGGGGCGGCTACACCTTC
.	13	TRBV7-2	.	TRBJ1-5	CASSLSDGQPQHF	TGTGCCAGCAGCTTATCGGACGGGCAGCCCCAGCATTTT
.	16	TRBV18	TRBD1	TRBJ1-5	CASSRQGASPAQPQHF	TGTGCCAGCTCACGACAGGGGGCCTCGCCCGCCCAGCCCCAGCATTTT
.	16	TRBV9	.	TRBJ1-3	CASSVEVGARGNTIYF	TGTGCCAGCAGCGTAGAAGTGGGGGCGCGAGGAAACACCATATATTTT
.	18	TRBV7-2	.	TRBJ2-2	CASSLVKSANPNTGELFF	TGTGCCAGCAGCTTAGTAAAGTCAGCCAATCCCAACACCGGGGAGCTGTTTTTT
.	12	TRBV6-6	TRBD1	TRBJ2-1	CASSSRDRGEFF	TGTGCCAGCAGTTCTCGGGACAGGGGAGAGTTCTTC
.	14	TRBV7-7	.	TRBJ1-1	CASSLGDQNTEAFF	TGTGCTAGCAGCTTAGGGGATCAGAACACTGAAGCTTTCTTT
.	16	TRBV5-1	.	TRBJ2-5	CASSSGRTDYQETQYF	TGCGCCAGCAGCAGTGGAAGGACAGACTACCAAGAGACCCAGTACTTC
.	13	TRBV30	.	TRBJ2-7	CAWSQGQIYEQYF	TGTGCCTGGAGCCAAGGACAGATCTACGAGCAGTACTTC
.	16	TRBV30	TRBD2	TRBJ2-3	CAWSGTSGKPSDTQYF	TGTGCCTGGAGTGGTACTAGCGGGAAGCCCTCAGATACGCAGTATTTT
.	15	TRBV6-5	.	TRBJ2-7	CASSYGMAGTDEQYF	TGTGCCAGCAGTTATGGGATGGCAGGAACAGACGAGCAGTACTTC
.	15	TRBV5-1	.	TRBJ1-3	CASSLEQNSGNTIYF	TGCGCCAGCAGCTTGGAGCAGAACTCTGGAAACACCATATATTTT
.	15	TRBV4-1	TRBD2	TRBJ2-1	CASSRLLAGSNEQFF	TGCGCCAGCAGCCGCCTACTAGCGGGGTCCAATGAGCAGTTCTTC
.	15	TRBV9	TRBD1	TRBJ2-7	CASSARGTGNNEQYF	TGTGCCAGCAGCGCCAGAGGGACAGGGAATAACGAGCAGTACTTC
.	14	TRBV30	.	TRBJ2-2	CAWRGGVNTGELFF	TGTGCCTGGAGAGGGGGGGTTAACACCGGGGAGCTGTTTTTT
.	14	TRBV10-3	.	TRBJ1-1	CAITKTGPNTEAFF	TGTGCCATCACCAAGACAGGCCCGAACACTGAAGCTTTCTTT
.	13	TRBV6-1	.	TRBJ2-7	CASSESWRIGQYF	TGTGCCAGCAGTGAAAGTTGGCGGATCGGGCAGTACTTC
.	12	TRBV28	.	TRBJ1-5	CASSSLRRPQHF	TGTGCCAGCAGTTCCCTAAGGAGGCCCCAGCATTTT
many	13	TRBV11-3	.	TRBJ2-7	CASSLRPDYEQYF	TGTGCCAGCAGCTTGAGACCAGACTACGAGCAGTACTTC
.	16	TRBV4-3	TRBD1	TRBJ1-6	CASSQGRDRYNSPLHF	TGCGCCAGCAGCCAAGGGCGGGACAGGTATAATTCACCCCTCCACTTT
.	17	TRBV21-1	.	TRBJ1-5	CASSNSGHCGGNQPQHF	TGTGCCAGCAGCAACTCAGGGCACTGCGGGGGCAATCAGCCCCAGCATTTT